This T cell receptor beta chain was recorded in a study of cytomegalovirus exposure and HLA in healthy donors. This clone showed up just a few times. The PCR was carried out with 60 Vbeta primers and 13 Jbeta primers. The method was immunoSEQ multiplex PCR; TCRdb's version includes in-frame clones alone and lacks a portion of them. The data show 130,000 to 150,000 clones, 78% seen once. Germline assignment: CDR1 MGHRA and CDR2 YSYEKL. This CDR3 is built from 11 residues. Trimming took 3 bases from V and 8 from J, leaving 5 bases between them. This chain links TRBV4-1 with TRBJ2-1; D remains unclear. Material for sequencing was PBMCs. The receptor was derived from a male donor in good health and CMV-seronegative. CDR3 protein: CASSQGDEQFF. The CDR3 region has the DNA TGCGCCAGCAGCCAGGGCGATGAGCAGTTCTTC.